Sequencing of this T cell receptor (beta chain) was carried out in a study of shared clonotypes between healthy human individuals. General study results and limits: The sharing of approximately 5.1% of naive CD4 clonotypes was seen across a few donors.

The CDR3 is 16 amino acids. Profiled with immunoSEQ multiplex PCR; TCRdb holds only in-frame clones, not every one. This sample yields fewer than 850,000 clones, of which around 90% are seen a single time; 30% to 40% belongs to the top ten. Comments on this clone: Its antigen is not identified.

The chain is built from TRBV1 and TRBJ2-7. TRBV1 corresponds to a pseudogene. The sequence was collected from a man aged 18 to 35 in good health. Some clones in this sample may be carry-over from other donors' samples. Sequencing was performed on memory CD8+ T cells from PBMCs. Subset given: CD45RO+ cells pooled with CCR7-negative TemRA cells. CDR3 nucleotide sequence: TGCACCAGCAGCCAAGAAGAGGGGCCGACGCCCTACGAGCAGTACTTC. It yields the protein CTSSQEEGPTPYEQYF.